One sample yielded the 8 T cell receptor beta chains listed below, sequenced in a study of CD8+ T cells in alopecia areata listed by TCRdb under 2018. Reading the label with the study, this specimen's time point is: baseline before oral tofacitinib. Receptors were amplified or captured by the immunoSEQ multiplex PCR assay. RNA was extracted from all samples and reverse transcribed into cDNA, which served as template for TCR sequencing. The clones in this table, taken by TCRdb from immuneACCESS, are in-frame only. Not every clone is retained; where verified, under half of the shortfall comes from an unresolved V gene, and the cause of the rest is unknown. Present in this sample are 250,000 or so clones, 65% to 70% of which were seen just once. Roughly 1.2% of the sample lies in the top ten. This sample comprised CD4+ T cells sorted from blood, obtained at week 0. The source is a human donor with alopecia areata.

The V call is TRBV14, the J call TRBJ1-5; 8 nucleotides align to TRBD1. The CDR3 runs 19 residues. Looked up from germline, CDR1 is SGHDN and CDR2 is FVKESK. V shed 4 bases, J shed 1 base, and the junction held 15 bases outside the gene matches. CDR3 loop: CASSPPGQGGSFSNQPQHF. The CDR3 nucleotides read TGTGCCAGCAGCCCCCCCGGACAGGGAGGATCTTTCAGCAATCAGCCCCAGCATTTT.

J is TRBJ2-5 and V is TRBV6-5; 7 positions match TRBD2. Germline trimming cut 2 bases from V and 4 bases from J; bases unmatched to any gene: 7. The CDR3 extends over 15 amino acids. Germline lookup yields CDR1 MNHEY and CDR2 SVGAGI. The CDR3 nucleotides read TGTGCCAGCAGTTACGGCGGGAGCAGAAGAGAGACCCAGTACTTC. Translating gives CASSYGGSRRETQYF.

This clone turned up a few times. This chain links TRBV29-1 with TRBJ2-7; either TRBD1 or TRBD2 may fit D (5 bases each). Germline assignment: CDR1 SQVTM and CDR2 ANQGSEA. The ends were cut back, 8 bases at V and 1 base at J, with 18 bases in the middle. This CDR3 comprises 14 residues. CDR3 nucleotides: TGCAGCATATCTCAGGGACCACCGTCCTACGAGCAGTACTTC. This encodes CSISQGPPSYEQYF.

This clone has only one observation. The gene calls are TRBV4-1 and TRBJ1-5; D is ambiguous. The CDR3 spans 14 residues. Germline CDR1 reads MGHRA; CDR2 reads YSYEKL. V lost 2 bases to trimming and J lost 3 bases, with 8 bases between them. CDR3 in amino acids: CASSQHESNQPQHF. CDR3 nucleotides: TGCGCCAGCAGCCAACACGAGTCCAATCAGCCCCAGCATTTT.

V is TRBV29-1 and J is TRBJ1-2, with 10 bases aligning to TRBD1. The germline gives CDR1 SQVTM, CDR2 ANQGSEA. Trimming cost V 6 bases and J 6 bases; bases outside gene matches: 1. The CDR3 is 11 amino acids. The CDR3 reads CSVGTGDGYTF. The CDR3 DNA reads TGCAGCGTCGGGACAGGGGATGGCTACACCTTC.

The V gene is TRBV7-9, the J gene TRBJ2-1, with D possibly TRBD2 on 5 matching bases. This CDR3 is built from 14 residues. The V end was cut by 3 bases, the J end by 0 bases, with 6 bases between. Germline V gives CDR1 SEHNR, CDR2 FQNEAQ (reference sequence). The DNA of the CDR3 is TGTGCCAGCAGCTTCCGGGGCTCCTACAATGAGCAGTTCTTC. Encoded protein: CASSFRGSYNEQFF. Full variable domain (outside the CDR3, taken from reference TRBV7-9 and TRBJ2-1): DTGVSQNPRHKITKRGQNVTFRCDPISEHNRLYWYRQTLGQGPEFLTYFQNEAQLEKSRLLSDRFSAERPKGSFSTLEIQRTEQGDSAMYLCASSFRGSYNEQFFGPGTRLTVL.

The chain joins TRBV4-3 to TRBJ2-1; the match to TRBD1 covers 7 bases. The CDR3 totals 16 residues. Germline CDR1 is LGHNA and CDR2 is YSLEER. Trimming at V came to 0 bases and at J to 3 bases, leaving 5 bases not matched to a gene. This CDR3 reads CASSQEGTANYNEQFF. CDR3 sequence (DNA): TGCGCCAGCAGCCAAGAAGGGACAGCGAACTACAATGAGCAGTTCTTC.

The rearrangement joins TRBV25-1 to TRBJ2-3, with D uncertain. This CDR3 spans 13 amino acids. Germline V lookup: CDR1 MGHDK, CDR2 SYGVNS. V was shortened by 0 bases and J by 2 bases, with 3 bases between the two germline ends. The CDR3 protein is CASSEYNTDTQYF. The CDR3 region has the DNA TGTGCCAGCAGTGAATATAACACAGATACGCAGTATTTT.